A single T cell receptor (beta chain) is shown here with its context. The sample originates from a study of beta chain features in type 1 diabetes. Across the study: Patients and healthy donors were similar in age, gender and cell yields.

Trimming pared 1 base from V and 7 bases from J, leaving 8 bases between. Germline lookup yields CDR1 SGHRS and CDR2 YFSETQ. This CDR3 spans 12 amino acids. The entirety of the isolated RNA underwent reverse transcription, so expressed TCRB transcripts were sequenced. Here immunoSEQ multiplex PCR was the method, and the copy in TCRdb shows in-frame clones only, minus some. The data show about 160,000 clones, 7.5% to 9.5% seen once. The genes are TRBV5-1 and TRBJ1-1, with unresolved D. Sample: central memory CD4+ T cells from blood. The clonotype comes from a woman under 30 in good health. The CDR3 sequence: CASSLIGYEAFF. In DNA form, the CDR3 reads TGCGCCAGCAGCTTGATCGGGTATGAAGCTTTCTTT.